A selection of T cell receptor beta chains follows, all from one sample in a study of spatial heterogeneity in lung cancer. MiXCR, applied by TCRdb to the 5' RACE reads, yields one record per CDR3 protein. The table lists some 50,000 distinct CDR3 sequences, less than 8.5% of them singletons. Sequenced material: PBMCs, taken at surgery. All receptors come from a female donor with early-stage non-small cell lung cancer. Both conserved end residues are part of each CDR3. The D gene is left open where the match is weak. The size entry is marked missing in some rows and otherwise reads once, few, many or a size class.

abundance	v_gene	d_gene	j_gene	CDR3aa	CDR3nt
few	TRBV7-7	TRBD1	TRBJ2-5	CASSLRDSTPQYF	TGTGCTAGCAGCTTGAGGGACAGCACACCCCAGTACTTC
NA	TRBV2	TRBD1	TRBJ2-5	CASSPGGGETQYF	TGTGCCAGCAGTCCAGGGGGCGGGGAGACCCAGTACTTC
few	TRBV6-2/TRBV6-3	NA	TRBJ1-5	CASRTDALGAQPQHF	TGTGCCAGCAGGACGGACGCCCTGGGGGCTCAGCCCCAGCATTTT
NA	TRBV6-2/TRBV6-3	TRBD2	TRBJ2-1	CASSPGLAVFSYNEQFF	TGTGCCAGCAGCCCGGGACTAGCGGTCTTCTCCTACAATGAGCAGTTCTTC
few	TRBV3-1	NA	TRBJ2-1	CASSLRGQGEQFF	TGTGCCAGCAGCCTACGCGGGCAAGGTGAGCAGTTCTTC
many	TRBV19	NA	TRBJ1-2	CASNKQSSAGYGYTF	TGTGCCAGTAATAAACAGTCGTCGGCGGGATATGGCTACACCTTC
few	TRBV6-2/TRBV6-3	NA	TRBJ2-2	CASSYVGWAGELFF	TGTGCCAGCAGTTACGTAGGCTGGGCCGGGGAGCTGTTTTTT
many	TRBV29-1	NA	TRBJ2-1	CSVDSGHRGFF	TGCAGCGTTGATTCAGGTCACCGGGGGTTCTTC
many	TRBV20-1	NA	TRBJ2-1	CSARGGYDEQFF	TGCAGTGCTAGAGGGGGGTACGATGAGCAGTTCTTC
many	TRBV12-3/TRBV12-4	NA	TRBJ2-2	CASSPRGTGELFF	TGTGCCAGCAGTCCCAGGGGCACCGGGGAGCTGTTTTTT
many	TRBV4-3	NA	TRBJ1-1	CASSQLGTEAFF	TGCGCCAGCAGCCAACTAGGCACTGAAGCTTTCTTT
NA	TRBV30	NA	TRBJ2-1	CAWSRGASEQFF	TGTGCCTGGAGTCGGGGGGCGTCTGAGCAGTTCTTC
NA	TRBV3-1	NA	TRBJ1-3	CASSQNSGNTIYF	TGTGCCAGCAGCCAAAACTCTGGAAACACCATATATTTT
many	TRBV7-8	TRBD1	TRBJ1-3	CASSSQTGVPGNTIYF	TGTGCCAGCAGCTCCCAGACAGGGGTACCTGGAAACACCATATATTTT
many	TRBV7-2	NA	TRBJ2-3	CASSLYGGLPDTQYF	TGTGCCAGCAGCTTATACGGGGGCCTGCCAGATACGCAGTATTTT
NA	TRBV7-2	NA	TRBJ2-1	CASSLGAYNEQFF	TGTGCCAGCAGCTTAGGTGCTTACAATGAGCAGTTCTTC
NA	TRBV20-1	NA	TRBJ2-7	CSARGDGDPGEQYF	TGCAGTGCTAGAGGTGACGGGGACCCGGGGGAGCAGTACTTC
many	TRBV6-2/TRBV6-3	NA	TRBJ1-5	CASSYLNWNQPQHF	TGTGCCAGCAGTTACTTGAATTGGAATCAGCCCCAGCATTTT
medium-sized	TRBV6-2/TRBV6-3	NA	TRBJ2-2	CASRARVGAASPGVDVATGELFF	TGTGCCAGCAGAGCCAGGGTCGGGGCGGCTTCGCCGGGCGTAGACGTAGCCACCGGGGAGCTGTTTTTT
many	TRBV7-2	NA	TRBJ2-1	CASSPRGVGSYNEQFF	TGTGCCAGCAGCCCGAGGGGAGTCGGATCCTACAATGAGCAGTTCTTC
few	TRBV7-9	NA	TRBJ1-5	CASSADRPGQPQHF	TGTGCCAGCAGCGCAGACAGGCCCGGGCAGCCCCAGCATTTT
few	TRBV5-1	NA	TRBJ2-2	CASSSVSANTGELFF	TGCGCCAGCAGCTCGGTCAGCGCGAACACCGGGGAGCTGTTTTTT
few	TRBV29-1	NA	TRBJ1-1	CSVGREGNTEAFF	TGCAGCGTCGGCAGGGAGGGGAACACTGAAGCTTTCTTT
NA	TRBV23-1	TRBD1	TRBJ1-1	CASSHSGTGHTNLNTEAFF	TGCGCCAGCAGTCACTCCGGGACAGGGCACACGAATCTGAACACTGAAGCTTTCTTT
few	TRBV19	NA	TRBJ2-7	CASSIGGVGSYEQYF	TGTGCCAGTAGTATCGGAGGGGTCGGCTCCTACGAGCAGTACTTC
many	TRBV11-2	NA	TRBJ2-5	CASSSASTSQETQYF	TGTGCCAGCAGCTCCGCTTCCACGAGCCAAGAGACCCAGTACTTC